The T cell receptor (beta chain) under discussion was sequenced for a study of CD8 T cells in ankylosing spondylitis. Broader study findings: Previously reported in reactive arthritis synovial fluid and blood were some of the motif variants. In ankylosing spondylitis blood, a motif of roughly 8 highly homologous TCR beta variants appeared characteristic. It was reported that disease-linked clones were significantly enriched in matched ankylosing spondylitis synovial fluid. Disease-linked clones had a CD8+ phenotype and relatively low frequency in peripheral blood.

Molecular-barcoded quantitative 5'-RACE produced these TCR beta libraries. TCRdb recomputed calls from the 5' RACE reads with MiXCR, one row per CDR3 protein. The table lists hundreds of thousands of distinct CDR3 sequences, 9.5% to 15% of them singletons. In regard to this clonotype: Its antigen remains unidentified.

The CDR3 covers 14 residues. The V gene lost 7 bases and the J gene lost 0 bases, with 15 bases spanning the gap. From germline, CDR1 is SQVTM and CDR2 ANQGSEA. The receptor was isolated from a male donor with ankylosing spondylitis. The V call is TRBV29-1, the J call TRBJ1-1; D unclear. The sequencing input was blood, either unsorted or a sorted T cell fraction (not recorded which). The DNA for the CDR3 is TGCAGCGCGGTAGAGGGCATCTTGAACACTGAAGCTTTCTTT. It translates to CSAVEGILNTEAFF.